These T cell receptor beta chains were read from a single sample in a study of OX40 agonist ivuxolimab in advanced cancers. Produced via immunoSEQ multiplex PCR; TCRdb's table is partial and in-frame only. The sample contains 100,000 or so clones, roughly 91% of which appear only once. The material sequenced was CD4+ or CD8+ T cells sorted from blood, taken in a trial of the OX40 agonist ivuxolimab. These receptors all come from an adult with an advanced solid tumor such as melanoma, head and neck, liver or kidney cancer. Both conserved end residues are part of each CDR3.

V gene	CDR3 protein
TRBV6-4	CASSQTGGRDTQYF
TRBV5-1	CASSRDHSDLGNSPLHF
TRBV5-4	CASSLDWGSLNF
TRBV5-4	CASSSGITNTDTQYF
TRBV10-3	CAISEFDSQETQYF
TRBV19	CASSLTGFAERQPQHF
TRBV4-1	CASSQEFGTGNIQYF
TRBV7-8	CASSLDSGGSTDTQYF
TRBV4-3	CASSQDRVGPSSQYF
TRBV5-1	CASSLVWQGGLNEKLFF
TRBV19	CASSMSTDTQYF
TRBV5-1	CASSLTQSRLTEAFF
TRBV27	CASSLVGRNEQFF
TRBV7-9	CASSLLGQVSSPEYF
TRBV9	CASSVAGNTEAFF
TRBV5-3	CARSLGLAGGPGETQYF
TRBV10-3	CAISEAPRGVGGAVYSNQPQHF
TRBV21-1	CASSTLRDFQETQYF
TRBV5-6	CASRVFSTDTQYF
TRBV7-2	CASSLGKANYGYTF
TRBV14	CASSQAHTGELFF
TRBV9	CASTPRGEITDTQYF
TRBV7-2	CASSLGGSTEAFF
TRBV2	CASSEGARTGGNTIYF
TRBV21-1	CASSTPDRGADTQYF
TRBV7-9	CASSSRGFDVNLDTQYF
TRBV5-1	CASSLGTVRDSPLHF
TRBV5-5	CASSLGSRVLGGSPLHF
TRBV12-2	CASRLVRAGDHNYGYTF
TRBV5-6	CASSSGQGARVTQYF
TRBV7-2	CASSRSPDRFSYEQYF
TRBV18	CASSPEGRNEQFF
TRBV19	CASSPAFSGANVLTF
TRBV5-5	CASSWSRDGGNTIYF
TRBV6-1	CASSEYGFSSGGLNEQFF
TRBV5-4	CASSLGTLSSYEQYF
TRBV5-8	CASSLARTDSYGYTF
TRBV5-1	CASSFGKPYEQYF
TRBV7-9	CASSRDYYGYTF
TRBV5-4	CASSLVGQGYYGYTF
TRBV10-3	CAIRAGQETQYF